Listed below are T cell receptor beta chains from one sample, sequenced in a study of cytotoxic CD8 clonotypes in ibrutinib-treated CLL. Profiling relied on immunoSEQ multiplex PCR, and the TCRdb table lists in-frame clones only, not all of them. The sample has about 200,000 clones; over 60% are singletons. The material sequenced was PBMCs, taken after 24 months of ibrutinib treatment. These receptors all come from a human donor with chronic lymphocytic leukemia. CDR3s leave out the opening cysteine and the closing phenylalanine or tryptophan. The order of the fields is V gene, clone size, J gene, CDR3 protein. Some rows mark clone size as missing; the rest say once, few, many or name a class of expanded clone.

TRBV19,NA,TRBJ1-2,ASSTATNYGYT
TRBV27,NA,TRBJ1-1,ASSAQNEAF
TRBV2,NA,TRBJ2-5,ASGGQEETQY
TRBV2,NA,TRBJ1-1,ASSESPFMNTEAF
TRBV18,once,TRBJ2-5,ASSPLGHGGSGETQY
TRBV6-5,NA,TRBJ1-2,AIRRQTVDYGYT
TRBV5-1,NA,TRBJ2-1,ASSLGEGHNEQF
TRBV9,NA,TRBJ2-7,ASSVGTGGTYEQY
TRBV18,NA,TRBJ2-1,ASSPTTSTSIYNEQF
TRBV7-8,few,TRBJ1-2,ASSSATGTGDLHGYT
TRBV7-2,NA,TRBJ2-3,ASSLLGDSSDTQY
TRBV4-2,NA,TRBJ2-7,ASSSPSGLAYEQY
TRBV28,NA,TRBJ2-7,ASRDPTRPGPGSGRY
TRBV6-5,NA,TRBJ1-2,ASSSQAPFVGGYT
TRBV10-1,NA,TRBJ1-5,ASRVNQPQH
TRBV5-1,NA,TRBJ2-7,ASSLGSSSYEQY
TRBV18,NA,TRBJ2-5,ASRSEETQY
TRBV7-2,NA,TRBJ1-5,ASSAGGFPLQPQH
TRBV13,NA,TRBJ2-7,ASSPKPTQTYEQY
TRBV28,NA,TRBJ2-3,ASGTSVSTDTQY
TRBV9,NA,TRBJ2-7,ASSVGSQPTYEQY
TRBV6-6,few,TRBJ2-7,ASSAGDRGYEQY
TRBV29-1,NA,TRBJ2-1,SVLSSVYNEQF
TRBV30,few,TRBJ1-3,AWSKRRNSGNTIY
TRBV30,few,TRBJ2-2,AWGQGNGELF
TRBV4-1,NA,TRBJ2-1,ASSPASHSLSYEQF
TRBV7-7,NA,TRBJ2-1,ASSLGTSSHNEQF
TRBV5-5,NA,TRBJ1-4,ASSLVAGEVANEKLF
TRBV14,NA,TRBJ1-2,ASSHWDGANYGYT
TRBV15,NA,TRBJ2-7,ATSRGGWPYEQY
TRBV27,NA,TRBJ2-1,ASSLRYTFDEQF
TRBV18,NA,TRBJ2-1,ASSQGTSSNNEQF
TRBV6-6,NA,TRBJ2-7,ASSTGGIGEQY
TRBV7-2,NA,TRBJ2-1,ASSYQREMQF
TRBV27,NA,TRBJ2-7,ASSFYFRGQYEQY
TRBV18,NA,TRBJ2-7,ASSPTTWTQSSAYEQY
TRBV2,NA,TRBJ2-1,ASRPTSGSYNEQF
TRBV30,NA,TRBJ1-3,AWTPPGNTIY
TRBV11-2,NA,TRBJ2-7,ASSLVGLQTYEQY
TRBV5-1,NA,TRBJ2-5,ASSLEGMETQY
TRBV11-2,NA,TRBJ1-6,ASTPTGGNSPLH
TRBV7-2,NA,TRBJ1-1,ASSSDRVEAF
TRBV2,NA,TRBJ2-4,ASTGDPGNIQY
TRBV6-6,NA,TRBJ2-1,ASSYGSSYNEQF
TRBV7-9,NA,TRBJ2-4,ASSLGASQNIQY
TRBV5-4,few,TRBJ2-5,ASSSPGLQETQY
TRBV27,NA,TRBJ2-1,ASSFAAGYNEQF
TRBV5-1,NA,TRBJ2-3,ASSLVLAGTTDTQY
TRBV9,NA,TRBJ2-1,ASSKSGSSYNEQF
TRBV7-6,NA,TRBJ2-1,ASSSRAPSGRNNEQF
TRBV27,NA,TRBJ2-5,ASSSPGTIKKETQY
TRBV2,NA,TRBJ2-3,ASGETSLTDTQY